The present entry profiles one T cell receptor beta chain with its context. Its antigen is currently unknown. These data originate in a study of blood T cells in healthy people across ages. General study findings and limits: A roughly linear age-dependent decrease characterized TCR beta diversity per million T cells. The CMV status of each donor remained undetermined, and this could have confounded shifts in expanded clonotypes. TCR beta diversity tracked closely with naive T cell percentage.

The CDR3 runs to 15 residues. V gave up 4 bases and J gave up 2 bases; unmatched junction bases: 6. Germline V gene sequence: CDR1 SGHRS, CDR2 YFSETQ. The use of a sample-barcoded 5' primer and a J-beta primer mix characterized a second PCR of about 7 to 12 cycles. Via MiXCR, TCRdb re-called the 5' RACE reads, giving one row per CDR3 protein. The data show approximately 730,000 distinct CDR3 sequences, 50% to 65% seen once. Samples each yielded at least 5 micrograms of total RNA. Material: blood. The receptor comes from a man at least 80 years old in good health. The chain joins TRBV5-1 to TRBJ2-3, with TRBD2 matching over 8 bases. CDR3 nucleotides: TGCGCCAGCAGCCTGGGCGGGAGGTTCACAGATACGCAGTATTTT. Protein: CASSLGGRFTDTQYF.